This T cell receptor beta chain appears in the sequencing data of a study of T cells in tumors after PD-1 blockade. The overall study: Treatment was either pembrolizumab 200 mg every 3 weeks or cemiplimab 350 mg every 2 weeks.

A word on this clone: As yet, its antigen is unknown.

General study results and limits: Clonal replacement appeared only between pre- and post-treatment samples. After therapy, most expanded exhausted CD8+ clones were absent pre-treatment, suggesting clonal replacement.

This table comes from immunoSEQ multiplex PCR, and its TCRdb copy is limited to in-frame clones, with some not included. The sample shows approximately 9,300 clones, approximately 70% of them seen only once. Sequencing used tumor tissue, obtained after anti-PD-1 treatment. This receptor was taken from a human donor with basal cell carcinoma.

The CDR3 loop is CSVGDSGNTIYF. CDR3 nucleotides: TGCAGCGTGGGGGACAGCGGAAACACCATATATTTT. The rearrangement links TRBV29-1 to TRBJ1-3; 7 bases align to TRBD1. Germline CDR1 and CDR2: SQVTM and ANQGSEA. J lost 4 bases, V lost 6 bases, and 3 bases had no gene match. This CDR3 comprises 12 residues. Full variable domain (remainder filled in from reference TRBV29-1 and TRBJ1-3): SAVISQKPSRDICQRGTSLTIQCQVDSQVTMMFWYRQQPGQSLTLIATANQGSEATYESGFVIDKFPISRPNLTFSTLTVSNMSPEDSSIYLCSVGDSGNTIYFGEGSWLTVV.